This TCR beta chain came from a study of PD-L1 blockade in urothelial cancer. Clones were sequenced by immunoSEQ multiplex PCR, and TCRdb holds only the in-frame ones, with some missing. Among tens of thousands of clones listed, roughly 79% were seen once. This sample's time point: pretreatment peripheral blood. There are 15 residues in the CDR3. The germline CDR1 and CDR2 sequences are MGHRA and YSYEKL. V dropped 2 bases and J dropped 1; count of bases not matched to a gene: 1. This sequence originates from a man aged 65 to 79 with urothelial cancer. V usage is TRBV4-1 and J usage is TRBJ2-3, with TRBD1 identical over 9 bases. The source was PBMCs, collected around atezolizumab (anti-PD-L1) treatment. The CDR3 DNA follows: TGCGCCAGCAGCCAAAGGACAGGGGGCACAGATACGCAGTATTTT. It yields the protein CASSQRTGGTDTQYF.